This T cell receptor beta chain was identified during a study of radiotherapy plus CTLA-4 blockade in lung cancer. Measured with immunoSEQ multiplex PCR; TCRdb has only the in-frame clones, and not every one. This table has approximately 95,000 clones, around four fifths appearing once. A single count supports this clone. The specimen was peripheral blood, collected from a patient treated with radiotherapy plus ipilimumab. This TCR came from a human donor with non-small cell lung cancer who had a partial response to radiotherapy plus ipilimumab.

CDR3 sequence: CAIRLAGEETQYF. CDR3 DNA sequence: TGTGCCATCAGACTAGCGGGAGAAGAGACCCAGTACTTC. This chain links TRBV10-3 with TRBJ2-5; TRBD2 matches at 11 bases. Germline CDR1 reads ENHRY; CDR2 reads SYGVKD. After removal of 6 bases from V and 3 bases from J, the junction contained 0 bases not matched to a gene. The CDR3 covers 13 residues.